Listed below are T cell receptor beta chains from one sample, sequenced in a study of T cell responses to AZD1222 COVID-19 vaccine. The data were produced by immunoSEQ multiplex PCR, yet TCRdb's version contains in-frame clones alone and is incomplete. The sample consists of tens of thousands of clones, 89% of them appearing once. Sample: peripheral blood, taken 28 days after the second AZD1222 dose. The receptors here all came from an adult who received the AZD1222 COVID-19 vaccine. Each CDR3 is given with its conserved first and last residue. The order of the fields is J gene, D gene, V gene, clone size, CDR3 protein, CDR3 DNA. The D gene is left open where the match is weak. The size field is filled for only some rows; it gives once, few, many or a size class.

J: TRBJ2-1; D: NA; V: TRBV6-5; size: NA; CDR3: CASSPIPPPGFF; DNA: TGTGCCAGCAGCCCCATACCACCCCCTGGGTTCTTC
J: TRBJ1-2; D: NA; V: TRBV6-5; size: few; CDR3: CASSLGGARGYTF; DNA: TGTGCCAGCAGCCTCGGGGGCGCGAGGGGCTACACCTTC
J: TRBJ1-2; D: NA; V: TRBV30; size: NA; CDR3: CAWSPGQKNYGYTF; DNA: TGTGCCTGGAGTCCGGGACAAAAAAACTATGGCTACACCTTC
J: TRBJ2-3; D: NA; V: TRBV12-3/TRBV12-4; size: few; CDR3: CASTKPGADTQYF; DNA: TGTGCCAGCACCAAACCAGGAGCCGATACGCAGTATTTT
J: TRBJ2-2; D: NA; V: TRBV5-1; size: NA; CDR3: CASSLEAVNTGELFF; DNA: TGCGCCAGCAGCTTGGAGGCGGTGAACACCGGGGAGCTGTTTTTT
J: TRBJ1-5; D: NA; V: TRBV10-3; size: NA; CDR3: CAISVSPQEQPQHF; DNA: TGTGCCATCAGTGTTTCTCCACAGGAACAGCCCCAGCATTTT
J: TRBJ1-5; D: NA; V: TRBV28; size: NA; CDR3: CASSPLGREDQPQHF; DNA: TGTGCCAGCAGTCCCCTGGGCAGGGAGGATCAGCCCCAGCATTTT
J: TRBJ2-2; D: NA; V: TRBV6-1; size: NA; CDR3: CASSEARAAGELFF; DNA: TGTGCCAGCAGTGAGGCCCGGGCGGCCGGGGAGCTGTTTTTT
J: TRBJ2-6; D: NA; V: TRBV28; size: NA; CDR3: CASKIGYSGANVLTF; DNA: TGTGCCAGCAAAATAGGGTATTCTGGGGCCAACGTCCTGACTTTC
J: TRBJ2-7; D: NA; V: TRBV5-1; size: NA; CDR3: CASSLRQAHEQYF; DNA: TGCGCCAGCAGCTTGAGGCAGGCCCACGAGCAGTACTTC
J: TRBJ1-2; D: NA; V: TRBV9; size: NA; CDR3: CASSGPGGLGGYTF; DNA: TGTGCCAGCAGCGGACCGGGAGGGCTCGGTGGCTACACCTTC
J: TRBJ1-2; D: TRBD1; V: TRBV28; size: NA; CDR3: CASGGTGGGYGYTF; DNA: TGTGCCAGCGGGGGGACAGGGGGCGGCTATGGCTACACCTTC
J: TRBJ1-5; D: TRBD1; V: TRBV19; size: NA; CDR3: CASSKQGDSNQPQHF; DNA: TGTGCCAGTAGTAAACAGGGGGATAGCAATCAGCCCCAGCATTTT
J: TRBJ1-1; D: NA; V: TRBV5-1; size: NA; CDR3: CASSLVGATTEAFF; DNA: TGCGCCAGCAGCTTGGTTGGGGCAACGACTGAAGCTTTCTTT
J: TRBJ2-3; D: TRBD2; V: TRBV28; size: few; CDR3: CATLAGVRADTQYF; DNA: TGTGCCACCTTAGCGGGAGTTAGAGCAGATACGCAGTATTTT
J: TRBJ1-1; D: NA; V: TRBV6-1; size: once; CDR3: CASSEVRELVAFF; DNA: TGTGCCAGCAGTGAAGTAAGGGAGCTGGTGGCTTTCTTT
J: TRBJ1-1; D: TRBD1; V: TRBV5-1; size: NA; CDR3: CASSLTGTGLTEAFF; DNA: TGCGCCAGCAGCTTAACCGGGACAGGGTTGACTGAAGCTTTCTTT
J: TRBJ1-3; D: TRBD1; V: TRBV7-2; size: NA; CDR3: CASSLRTGGNSGNTIYF; DNA: TGTGCCAGCAGCTTACGGACAGGCGGGAACTCTGGAAACACCATATATTTT
J: TRBJ1-1; D: TRBD1; V: TRBV14; size: NA; CDR3: CASSQWGQGNTEAFF; DNA: TGTGCCAGCAGCCAGTGGGGACAGGGGAACACTGAAGCTTTCTTT
J: TRBJ2-7; D: NA; V: TRBV3-1/TRBV3-2; size: NA; CDR3: CASSQDWDGNLERRTREQYF; DNA: TGTGCCAGCAGCCAAGATTGGGACGGGAACCTAGAGCGCAGGACTCGGGAGCAGTACTTC
J: TRBJ2-7; D: NA; V: TRBV6-5; size: NA; CDR3: CASTAGTLNEQYF; DNA: TGTGCCAGCACCGCCGGGACATTAAACGAGCAGTACTTC
J: TRBJ1-1; D: NA; V: TRBV6-6; size: NA; CDR3: CASSPRQSSNTEAFF; DNA: TGTGCCAGCAGTCCAAGACAGTCCTCGAACACTGAAGCTTTCTTT
J: TRBJ2-7; D: NA; V: TRBV19; size: NA; CDR3: CASRTEGQKQYF; DNA: TGTGCCAGTAGGACCGAGGGACAAAAGCAGTACTTC
J: TRBJ2-5; D: NA; V: TRBV6-2/TRBV6-3; size: NA; CDR3: CASSSVTRNQETQYF; DNA: TGTGCCAGCAGTTCCGTTACGCGGAACCAAGAGACCCAGTACTTC
J: TRBJ1-4; D: NA; V: TRBV18; size: NA; CDR3: CASSPPESTNEKLFF; DNA: TGTGCCAGCTCACCACCGGAATCAACTAATGAAAAACTGTTTTTT
J: TRBJ2-4; D: NA; V: TRBV5-1; size: NA; CDR3: CASSLALQVAKNIQYF; DNA: TGCGCCAGCAGCTTGGCCCTGCAGGTAGCCAAAAACATTCAGTACTTC
J: TRBJ2-5; D: TRBD1; V: TRBV27; size: few; CDR3: CASSPEVRGWETQYF; DNA: TGTGCCAGCAGTCCCGAGGTCAGGGGGTGGGAGACCCAGTACTTC
J: TRBJ2-2; D: NA; V: TRBV5-4; size: NA; CDR3: CASSLSINTGELFF; DNA: TGTGCCAGCAGCTTGTCTATTAACACCGGGGAGCTGTTTTTT
J: TRBJ2-5; D: NA; V: TRBV3-1/TRBV3-2; size: NA; CDR3: CASSLDSWETQYF; DNA: TGTGCCAGCAGCTTGGACTCCTGGGAGACCCAGTACTTC
J: TRBJ1-6; D: NA; V: TRBV4-1; size: few; CDR3: CASSQLAGSGSPLHF; DNA: TGCGCCAGCAGCCAACTCGCCGGGTCGGGGTCACCCCTCCACTTT
J: TRBJ1-1; D: NA; V: TRBV6-2/TRBV6-3; size: NA; CDR3: CASSRGGHDTEAFF; DNA: TGTGCCAGCAGCAGGGGTGGTCATGACACTGAAGCTTTCTTT
J: TRBJ2-2; D: TRBD2; V: TRBV11-3; size: NA; CDR3: CASSLGLAGLTGELFF; DNA: TGTGCCAGCAGCCTGGGACTAGCGGGATTAACCGGGGAGCTGTTTTTT
J: TRBJ2-7; D: NA; V: TRBV21-1; size: NA; CDR3: CAKTGVAYEQYF; DNA: TGTGCCAAGACAGGGGTTGCCTACGAGCAGTACTTC
J: TRBJ2-3; D: NA; V: TRBV18; size: NA; CDR3: CASSRSGTASTDTQYF; DNA: TGTGCCAGCTCTCGCTCCGGGACGGCTTCCACAGATACGCAGTATTTT
J: TRBJ1-3; D: NA; V: TRBV30; size: NA; CDR3: CAWSGGSGGTIYF; DNA: TGTGCCTGGAGTGGAGGGTCAGGTGGCACCATATATTTT
J: TRBJ1-1; D: NA; V: TRBV7-2; size: NA; CDR3: CASSSGRKTEAFF; DNA: TGTGCCAGCAGCTCAGGACGGAAGACTGAAGCTTTCTTT
J: TRBJ2-1; D: TRBD2; V: TRBV7-9; size: once; CDR3: CASSRPRGGADEQFF; DNA: TGTGCCAGCAGCCGGCCTCGGGGAGGGGCAGATGAGCAGTTCTTC
J: TRBJ2-3; D: TRBD2; V: TRBV6-5; size: NA; CDR3: CASSYSGLAISDTQYF; DNA: TGTGCCAGCAGTTACTCGGGACTAGCGATATCAGATACGCAGTATTTT
J: TRBJ1-3; D: NA; V: TRBV7-7; size: NA; CDR3: CASSLVLDGTGNTIYF; DNA: TGTGCCAGCAGCTTAGTCCTGGACGGAACTGGAAACACCATATATTTT
J: TRBJ2-3; D: TRBD2; V: TRBV19; size: once; CDR3: CASRREGLRDTQYF; DNA: TGTGCCAGTAGGAGGGAGGGCCTGAGAGATACGCAGTATTTT
J: TRBJ2-7; D: NA; V: TRBV4-2; size: NA; CDR3: CASSQEGLGQYF; DNA: TGTGCCAGCAGCCAAGAAGGCCTGGGGCAGTACTTC
J: TRBJ1-6; D: NA; V: TRBV5-1; size: few; CDR3: CASTLGDGRKDSPLHF; DNA: TGCGCCAGCACGTTAGGGGACGGCCGCAAGGATTCACCCCTCCACTTT
J: TRBJ2-7; D: TRBD1; V: TRBV19; size: once; CDR3: CASSILGTGGRYEQYF; DNA: TGTGCCAGTAGTATTCTGGGGACAGGGGGTCGCTACGAGCAGTACTTC
J: TRBJ2-2; D: NA; V: TRBV18; size: few; CDR3: CASSLNSDREAGELFF; DNA: TGTGCCAGCTCACTGAATTCGGATAGGGAAGCCGGGGAGCTGTTTTTT
J: TRBJ2-5; D: NA; V: TRBV5-1; size: NA; CDR3: CASSTSAPWEETQYF; DNA: TGCGCCAGCAGCACCTCAGCGCCTTGGGAGGAGACCCAGTACTTC
J: TRBJ2-2; D: TRBD2; V: TRBV4-2; size: NA; CDR3: CASSQDRTSGDFTGELFF; DNA: TGTGCCAGCAGCCAAGATCGCACTAGCGGAGACTTCACCGGGGAGCTGTTTTTT
J: TRBJ1-5; D: NA; V: TRBV7-9; size: NA; CDR3: CASSLGVRGNQPQHF; DNA: TGTGCCAGCAGCTTAGGTGTAAGGGGCAATCAGCCCCAGCATTTT
J: TRBJ2-7; D: TRBD2; V: TRBV27; size: NA; CDR3: CASSPTSGRVYEQYF; DNA: TGTGCCAGCAGCCCCACTAGCGGGAGGGTCTACGAGCAGTACTTC
J: TRBJ2-5; D: NA; V: TRBV11-2; size: NA; CDR3: CASSLTLETQYF; DNA: TGTGCCAGCAGTCTGACCTTAGAGACCCAGTACTTC
J: TRBJ1-1; D: NA; V: TRBV10-1; size: NA; CDR3: CASSETRSSTEAFF; DNA: TGCGCCAGCAGTGAAACGAGGTCTTCGACTGAAGCTTTCTTT
J: TRBJ2-7; D: TRBD2; V: TRBV29-1; size: NA; CDR3: CSVGGQLAGHEQYF; DNA: TGCAGCGTCGGAGGTCAACTAGCGGGCCACGAGCAGTACTTC